This T cell receptor beta chain was recovered during a study of T cell repertoires and HLA-DP antigens. About the research overall: Sorted CD137+CD4+ samples averaged around 230 ng DNA; pre-culture CD4+ samples, roughly 1,300 ng.

Sequenced by immunoSEQ multiplex PCR; TCRdb stores in-frame clones only, minus some. The table shows roughly 110,000 clones, with approximately 92% occurring only once. The CDR3 sequence is 14 residues long. V was cut by 7 bases and J by 8 bases, with 21 bases left in between. Germline-derived CDR1 and CDR2 are SGHNT and YYREEE (reference sequence). As concerns this clone: Its specificity is not known.

The chain carries TRBV5-4 and TRBJ1-2; D is perhaps TRBD1 (5 bases). Sequencing was carried out using CD4+ T cells from PBMCs. The TCR sequence derives from a woman aged 18-29 years in good health and CMV-seronegative. The CDR3 sequence: CASGTRSPAAGYTF. The DNA for the CDR3 is TGTGCCAGCGGGACCCGGTCCCCCGCGGCAGGCTACACCTTC.